This T cell receptor (beta chain) was profiled in a study of T cell responses to AZD1222 COVID-19 vaccine. General observations from the study: Regions 160-218 and 743-854 dominated among vaccine-associated CD4 TCRs spanning spike.

Germline loops: CDR1 MNHEY, CDR2 SVGAGI. The CDR3 consists of 15 residues. The germline V and J ends were trimmed by 0 bases and 0 bases, with 8 bases remaining between them. Produced via immunoSEQ multiplex PCR; TCRdb's table is partial and in-frame only. The repertoire includes some 150,000 clones, around 94% of them detected once, and 2.6% sits in the top ten. Regarding this clone: Its antigen is not identified.

The sequence was collected from an adult in good health. Specimen: peripheral blood, collected on day 0 of AZD1222 vaccination. The chain carries TRBV6-5 and TRBJ1-1; unclear D gene. CDR3 protein: CASSYSRQMNTEAFF. CDR3 sequence (DNA): TGTGCCAGCAGTTACTCGAGGCAGATGAACACTGAAGCTTTCTTT.